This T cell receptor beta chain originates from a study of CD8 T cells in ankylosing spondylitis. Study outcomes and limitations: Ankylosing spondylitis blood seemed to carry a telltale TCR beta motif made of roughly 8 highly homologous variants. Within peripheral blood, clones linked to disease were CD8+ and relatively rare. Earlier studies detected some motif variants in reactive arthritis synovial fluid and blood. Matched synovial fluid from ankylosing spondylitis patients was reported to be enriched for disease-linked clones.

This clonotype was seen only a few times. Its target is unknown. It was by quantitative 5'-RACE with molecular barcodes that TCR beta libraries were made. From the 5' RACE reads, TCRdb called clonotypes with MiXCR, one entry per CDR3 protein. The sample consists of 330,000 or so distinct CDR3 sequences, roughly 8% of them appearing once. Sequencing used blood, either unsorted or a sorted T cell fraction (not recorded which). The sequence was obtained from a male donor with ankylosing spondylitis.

The CDR3 coding sequence is TGTGCCAGCAGCCCCGGAAGGGAAGTGGAGACCCAGTACTTC. It is translated as CASSPGREVETQYF. The chain recombines TRBV7-2 with TRBJ2-5; no clear D gene. V shed 5 bases and J shed 5 bases, with 15 bases lying between them. The CDR3 runs to 14 residues. Germline CDR1 reads SGHTA; CDR2 reads FQGNSA.